The 3 T cell receptor beta chains presented below share a single source sample, sequenced in a study of blood T cells in healthy people across ages. A second PCR of about 6 to 12 cycles used a sample-barcoded 5' primer and a J-beta primer mix. TCRdb processed the 5' RACE reads anew with MiXCR; each CDR3 protein has one entry. The sample includes around 700,000 distinct CDR3 sequences, around a quarter of them seen just once. This sample was shared with a second study, whose subject was T cells of mothers and their children.

What was sequenced was blood. These receptors were obtained from a boy under 18 in good health.

This clonotype was detected only a few times. The chain joins TRBV29-1 to TRBJ2-3, with D unresolved. Germline-derived CDR1 and CDR2 are SQVTM and ANQGSEA. The V gene lost 0 bases and the J gene lost 10 bases, with 11 bases spanning the gap. This CDR3 has 12 residues. The CDR3 spells CSVEDGPVPQYF. The CDR3 bases are TGCAGCGTTGAAGACGGACCAGTCCCGCAGTATTTT.

Only a few counts were recorded for this clonotype. V gene TRBV28 combines with J gene TRBJ2-5, with 10 nucleotides matching TRBD2. Gene TRBJ2-7 matches the end of the DNA better, so the J call may be wrong. The CDR3 covers 17 residues. Germline loops: CDR1 MDHEN, CDR2 SYDVKM. The CDR3 sequence: CASSFLFRLAGSYEQYF. In nucleotides, the CDR3 is TGTGCCAGCAGTTTTCTGTTCCGACTAGCGGGTTCCTACGAGCAGTACTTC.

The chain couples TRBV6-6 to TRBJ2-7; a weak D match, TRBD2 (5 bases). This CDR3 is built from 12 residues. Trimming stripped 4 bases from V and 6 bases from J, with 10 bases between. Per germline, CDR1 MNHNY and CDR2 SVGAGI (reference sequence). The CDR3, as DNA: TGTGCCAGCAGTTTCCCGGGGATCGAGCAGTACTTC. Amino acids: CASSFPGIEQYF.